The 6 T cell receptor beta chains below all came from one sample that was sequenced in a study of blood T cell repertoires in COVID-19. Method: immunoSEQ multiplex PCR; TCRdb's copy keeps in-frame clones and lacks some. Of 150,000 to 200,000 clones listed, approximately 87% were seen once; the top ten hold roughly 9.8%. Sequencing was carried out using peripheral blood. The receptors originated from a woman aged 60-70 years with COVID-19, enrolled during active disease.

This clone has a single count. The rearrangement uses TRBV7-2 and TRBJ1-2; D gene uncertain. CDR1 is SGHTA and CDR2 is FQGNSA in the germline V gene. Trimming stripped 3 bases from V and 7 bases from J, with 21 bases between. The CDR3 length is 16 residues. The CDR3 bases are TGTGCCAGCAGCTTGATCCCTCTTGAGGGCCCCTTTGGCTACACCTTC. It is translated as CASSLIPLEGPFGYTF.

The V call is TRBV6-5, the J call TRBJ2-7; D possibly corresponds to TRBD1 (5 bases). CDR3 length equals 14 residues. The germline V and J ends were trimmed by 6 bases and 1 base, with 13 bases remaining between them. Germline CDR1 MNHEY, CDR2 SVGAGI. The CDR3 protein is CASRTSRVSYEQYF. DNA for the CDR3: TGTGCCAGCAGAACATCCAGGGTTTCCTACGAGCAGTACTTC.

The CDR3 DNA sequence: TGTGCCAGTAGTATACTGGGACTAGACTACAATGAGCAGTTCTTC. Translating it yields CASSILGLDYNEQFF. V gene TRBV19 combines with J gene TRBJ2-1; the match to TRBD2 covers 8 bases. The J segment lost 3 bases and the V segment lost 2 bases, leaving 3 bases of the junction unmatched. Germline-derived CDR1 and CDR2 are LNHDA and SQIVND (reference sequence). The CDR3 is 15 amino acids.

The rearrangement uses TRBV5-1 and TRBJ2-3; 10 bases map to TRBD2. The CDR3 is 14 amino acids. Germline values: CDR1 SGHRS, CDR2 YFSETQ. Losses at the gene ends were 4 bases for V and 3 bases for J; bases not matched to a gene: 2. CDR3 in amino acids: CASSTSGTTDTQYF. CDR3 coding DNA: TGCGCCAGCAGCACTAGCGGGACAACAGATACGCAGTATTTT.

The V call is TRBV7-9, the J call TRBJ1-5, with a weak D call TRBD1 (6 bases). The germline V gene has CDR1 SEHNR and CDR2 FQNEAQ (reference sequence). Trimming left V 1 base short and J 6 bases short, with 7 bases between. The CDR3 is 13 amino acids. The CDR3 DNA reads as TGTGCCAGCAGCTTAGAAGGGGGTCAGCCCCAGCATTTT. The encoded protein is CASSLEGGQPQHF.

This sequence joins TRBV11-3 and TRBJ1-6; D remains unclear. The V end was cut by 2 bases, the J end by 10 bases, with 6 bases between. In germline, CDR1 is SGHNT, CDR2 YENEEA. This CDR3 has 12 residues. This CDR3 reads CASSLKRSPLHF. Here the CDR3 DNA reads TGTGCCAGCAGCTTAAAGCGCTCACCCCTCCACTTT.